Listed below are T cell receptor beta chains from one sample, sequenced in a study of low-dose radiotherapy and immunotherapy resistance in tumors. From the reads, TCRdb called clonotypes with MiXCR, one entry per CDR3 protein. This repertoire shows around 68,000 distinct CDR3 sequences, around 27% found once; its top ten account for around 6.7%. The material was PBMCs, obtained before treatment. The receptor source for this set is a male donor with rectosigmoid adenocarcinoma. Each CDR3 is given with its conserved first and last residue. The D gene is left open where the match is weak. A row's size may be missing; if present it is once, few, many or a size class.

V: TRBV27; size: NA; J: TRBJ1-2; D: NA; CDR3: CASKGVDYGYTF; DNA: TGTGCCAGCAAAGGGGTGGACTATGGCTACACCTTC
V: TRBV26; size: few; J: TRBJ2-2; D: NA; CDR3: CASRIGLAGVSGELFF; DNA: TGTGCCAGCAGAATAGGACTAGCGGGAGTGTCCGGGGAGCTGTTTTTT
V: TRBV24-1; size: many; J: TRBJ1-2; D: NA; CDR3: CATSDPTGSFGYTF; DNA: TGTGCCACCAGTGATCCCACAGGGAGCTTTGGCTACACCTTC
V: TRBV4-1; size: many; J: TRBJ2-7; D: NA; CDR3: CASSPEEAVPYEQYF; DNA: TGCGCCAGCAGCCCAGAGGAAGCAGTCCCCTACGAGCAGTACTTC
V: TRBV28; size: many; J: TRBJ1-5; D: NA; CDR3: CASSLAVSGTGSNQPQHF; DNA: TGTGCCAGCAGTTTAGCAGTCTCCGGGACTGGGAGCAATCAGCCCCAGCATTTT
V: TRBV14; size: many; J: TRBJ2-1; D: TRBD2; CDR3: CASSRRILAGTNSYNEQFF; DNA: TGTGCCAGCAGCCGACGTATACTAGCGGGGACCAACTCCTACAATGAGCAGTTCTTC
V: TRBV5-1; size: many; J: TRBJ2-7; D: TRBD1; CDR3: CASSPKTGTGPYEQYF; DNA: TGCGCCAGCAGCCCTAAGACAGGGACAGGGCCCTACGAGCAGTACTTC
V: TRBV7-9; size: many; J: TRBJ2-3; D: NA; CDR3: CASSSATDTQYF; DNA: TGTGCCAGCAGCTCGGCCACAGATACGCAGTATTTT
V: TRBV5-1; size: many; J: TRBJ2-1; D: NA; CDR3: CASMVGDPRSYNEQFF; DNA: TGCGCCAGCATGGTGGGAGACCCTCGCTCCTACAATGAGCAGTTCTTC
V: TRBV7-2; size: few; J: TRBJ2-4; D: TRBD1; CDR3: CASSARDRGTNIQYF; DNA: TGTGCCAGCAGCGCAAGGGACAGGGGGACGAACATTCAGTACTTC
V: TRBV24-1; size: many; J: TRBJ1-5; D: TRBD1; CDR3: CASQGAGNQPQHF; DNA: TGTGCCTCCCAGGGGGCTGGCAATCAGCCCCAGCATTTT
V: TRBV6-2/TRBV6-3; size: many; J: TRBJ2-7; D: NA; CDR3: CAGRLGPLPSYEQYF; DNA: TGTGCCGGACGTTTAGGGCCGCTCCCCTCCTACGAGCAGTACTTC
V: TRBV24-1; size: many; J: TRBJ2-7; D: NA; CDR3: CATSDGGTYEQYF; DNA: TGTGCCACCAGTGACGGAGGGACCTACGAGCAGTACTTC
V: TRBV5-1; size: many; J: TRBJ2-3; D: NA; CDR3: CASSFSGRPETDTQYF; DNA: TGCGCCAGCAGCTTCTCGGGCCGGCCAGAGACGGATACGCAGTATTTT
V: TRBV5-4; size: many; J: TRBJ1-2; D: TRBD1; CDR3: CASSPRGAGLGGYTF; DNA: TGTGCCAGCAGCCCCAGGGGGGCAGGGCTCGGGGGCTACACCTTC
V: TRBV6-2/TRBV6-3; size: many; J: TRBJ2-7; D: NA; CDR3: CASRKTGTYEQYF; DNA: TGTGCCAGCAGAAAGACCGGGACCTACGAGCAGTACTTC
V: TRBV13; size: NA; J: TRBJ2-2; D: TRBD2; CDR3: CASSSRTSGGAHTGELFF; DNA: TGTGCCAGCAGCAGCCGGACTAGCGGGGGGGCGCACACCGGGGAGCTGTTTTTT
V: TRBV28; size: NA; J: TRBJ1-5; D: NA; CDR3: CASSRGGGDQPQHF; DNA: TGTGCCAGCAGTCGTGGCGGGGGGGATCAGCCCCAGCATTTT
V: TRBV3-1; size: few; J: TRBJ2-3; D: TRBD2; CDR3: CASSQDAGGQYF; DNA: TGTGCCAGCAGCCAAGACGCGGGGGGACAGTATTTT
V: TRBV6-2/TRBV6-3; size: few; J: TRBJ2-5; D: NA; CDR3: CASSYSNPPQETQYF; DNA: TGTGCCAGCAGTTACTCGAACCCACCGCAAGAGACCCAGTACTTC
V: TRBV7-2; size: NA; J: TRBJ2-7; D: NA; CDR3: CASSLRGGEQYF; DNA: TGTGCCAGCAGCTTGAGAGGTGGCGAGCAGTACTTC
V: TRBV28; size: few; J: TRBJ1-2; D: NA; CDR3: CASSSNRRGYTF; DNA: TGTGCCAGCAGTTCCAACAGAAGGGGCTACACCTTC
V: TRBV6-2/TRBV6-3; size: many; J: TRBJ2-3; D: NA; CDR3: CASSYEFPAGVDTQYF; DNA: TGTGCCAGCAGTTACGAATTTCCGGCGGGCGTCGATACGCAGTATTTT
V: TRBV7-6; size: many; J: TRBJ2-5; D: TRBD1; CDR3: CASSRSGQGETQYF; DNA: TGTGCCAGCAGCCGTTCGGGACAGGGTGAGACCCAGTACTTC
V: TRBV28; size: medium-sized; J: TRBJ1-5; D: NA; CDR3: CASNLWAGANQPQHF; DNA: TGTGCCAGCAACCTTTGGGCAGGGGCCAATCAGCCCCAGCATTTT
V: TRBV6-6; size: many; J: TRBJ2-3; D: NA; CDR3: CASSYGGPGTDTQYF; DNA: TGTGCCAGCAGTTACGGGGGGCCTGGCACAGATACGCAGTATTTT
V: TRBV28; size: NA; J: TRBJ1-1; D: NA; CDR3: CASSYAGLTEAFF; DNA: TGTGCCAGCAGTTATGCAGGGTTAACTGAAGCTTTCTTT
V: TRBV10-2; size: NA; J: TRBJ2-1; D: TRBD2; CDR3: CASSESIIAGINEQFF; DNA: TGCGCCAGCAGTGAGTCGATTATAGCGGGAATCAATGAGCAGTTCTTC
V: TRBV7-9; size: many; J: TRBJ1-1; D: NA; CDR3: CASSLVAGTEAFF; DNA: TGTGCCAGCAGCTTAGTAGCCGGCACTGAAGCTTTCTTT
V: TRBV7-2; size: many; J: TRBJ2-2; D: NA; CDR3: CASSALQGSTGELFF; DNA: TGTGCCAGCAGCGCTTTACAAGGATCCACCGGGGAGCTGTTTTTT
V: TRBV19; size: few; J: TRBJ2-3; D: TRBD1; CDR3: CASKDTGGEDTQYF; DNA: TGTGCCAGCAAAGATACAGGGGGCGAAGATACGCAGTATTTT
V: TRBV20-1; size: NA; J: TRBJ1-6; D: NA; CDR3: CSTQGNYNSPLHF; DNA: TGCAGTACGCAGGGAAACTATAATTCACCCCTCCACTTT
V: TRBV6-6; size: few; J: TRBJ2-2; D: TRBD2; CDR3: CATRGPGLAGAGELFF; DNA: TGTGCCACCAGGGGGCCGGGACTAGCGGGAGCCGGGGAGCTGTTTTTT
V: TRBV4-3; size: many; J: TRBJ1-1; D: NA; CDR3: CASSQDGGSEAFF; DNA: TGCGCCAGCAGCCAAGATGGGGGCTCTGAAGCTTTCTTT
V: TRBV6-1; size: once; J: TRBJ2-7; D: NA; CDR3: CASSPGEIRLEQYF; DNA: TGTGCCAGCAGCCCGGGGGAGATCCGACTCGAGCAGTACTTC
V: TRBV27; size: many; J: TRBJ2-7; D: TRBD1; CDR3: CASTAGGFEQYF; DNA: TGTGCCAGCACGGCAGGGGGCTTCGAGCAGTACTTC
V: TRBV5-1; size: once; J: TRBJ1-4; D: NA; CDR3: CASRRQSNEKLFF; DNA: TGCGCCAGCAGAAGGCAGAGTAATGAAAAACTGTTTTTT
V: TRBV5-4; size: NA; J: TRBJ2-4; D: NA; CDR3: CASSLEGNIQYF; DNA: TGTGCCAGCAGCTTGGAAGGGAACATTCAGTACTTC
V: TRBV4-1; size: many; J: TRBJ2-6; D: NA; CDR3: CASSQVGWWGANVLTF; DNA: TGCGCCAGCAGCCAAGTAGGTTGGTGGGGGGCCAACGTCCTGACTTTC
V: TRBV4-3; size: NA; J: TRBJ2-7; D: NA; CDR3: CASSRIIIGGLKGEQYF; DNA: TGCGCCAGCAGCCGTATCATAATTGGGGGTCTTAAGGGCGAGCAGTACTTC
V: TRBV24-1; size: many; J: TRBJ1-4; D: NA; CDR3: CATSDSHGTNEKLFF; DNA: TGTGCCACCAGTGACAGCCATGGAACTAATGAAAAACTGTTTTTT
V: TRBV5-4; size: many; J: TRBJ2-7; D: TRBD2; CDR3: CASSLAQAGGYEQYF; DNA: TGTGCCAGCAGCTTGGCCCAGGCGGGAGGTTACGAGCAGTACTTC
V: TRBV29-1; size: medium-sized; J: TRBJ2-1; D: TRBD1; CDR3: CSGLSAGGLSNEQFF; DNA: TGCAGCGGCCTCTCCGCAGGGGGCCTCAGCAATGAGCAGTTCTTC
V: TRBV3-1; size: many; J: TRBJ2-6; D: NA; CDR3: CASSQELRRGANVLTF; DNA: TGTGCCAGCAGCCAAGAGTTACGGAGGGGGGCCAACGTCCTGACTTTC
V: TRBV11-2; size: many; J: TRBJ2-5; D: TRBD2; CDR3: CASSLASGEETQYF; DNA: TGTGCCAGCAGCTTAGCTAGCGGGGAAGAGACCCAGTACTTC
V: TRBV27; size: NA; J: TRBJ2-7; D: TRBD1; CDR3: CASSLRRGQIYEQYF; DNA: TGTGCCAGCAGTTTGCGCAGGGGGCAAATCTACGAGCAGTACTTC
V: TRBV4-2; size: NA; J: TRBJ2-3; D: NA; CDR3: CASSQDNQPGTDTQYF; DNA: TGTGCCAGCAGCCAAGATAACCAGCCAGGCACAGATACGCAGTATTTT
V: TRBV5-3; size: NA; J: TRBJ2-3; D: NA; CDR3: CASSLVSTSRSTDTQYF; DNA: TGTGCCAGCAGCTTGGTTAGCACTAGCAGAAGCACAGATACGCAGTATTTT
V: TRBV19; size: many; J: TRBJ2-5; D: NA; CDR3: CASSAQWAGQETQYF; DNA: TGTGCCAGTAGTGCCCAGTGGGCGGGCCAAGAGACCCAGTACTTC
V: TRBV7-2; size: NA; J: TRBJ2-1; D: TRBD1; CDR3: CASSVRQGTYNEQFF; DNA: TGTGCCAGCAGCGTCCGACAGGGAACCTACAATGAGCAGTTCTTC
V: TRBV6-2/TRBV6-3; size: many; J: TRBJ2-3; D: NA; CDR3: CASSMGLPPADTQYF; DNA: TGTGCCAGCAGCATGGGACTTCCACCGGCAGATACGCAGTATTTT
V: TRBV7-9; size: NA; J: TRBJ2-7; D: NA; CDR3: CASSLEPGAGYEQYF; DNA: TGTGCCAGCAGCTTAGAACCAGGGGCCGGATACGAGCAGTACTTC
V: TRBV28; size: once; J: TRBJ2-1; D: TRBD2; CDR3: CASTTTLSGSHNEQFF; DNA: TGTGCCAGCACCACCACTCTTAGCGGGAGTCATAATGAGCAGTTCTTC